The TCR beta chain under discussion was sequenced for a study of blood T cell repertoires in COVID-19. Study in general: The United States, Italy and Spain provided the acute and convalescent COVID-19 samples.

The germline CDR1 and CDR2 sequences are SEHNR and FQNEAQ (reference sequence). The ends were cut back, 2 bases at V and 3 bases at J, with 10 bases in the middle. This CDR3 contains 14 residues. The protocol was immunoSEQ multiplex PCR, while the TCRdb copy is restricted to in-frame clones and leaves out a portion. This table holds some 300,000 clones, around 90% found once. The clonotype was recovered from a woman in her 40s with COVID-19, enrolled during active disease. The sample was peripheral blood. The genes are TRBV7-9 and TRBJ1-2; a weak D match, TRBD1 (5 bases). The CDR3 DNA reads TGTGCCAGCAGCTTACAGGGCTTACACTATGGCTACACCTTC. It translates to CASSLQGLHYGYTF.